These T cell receptor beta chains were read from a single sample in a study of blood T cell repertoires in COVID-19. Here immunoSEQ multiplex PCR was the method, and the copy in TCRdb shows in-frame clones only, minus some. Among nearly 350,000 clones listed, approximately 82% were seen once. The sequencing sample was made of peripheral blood. Source of these receptors: a man aged 30 to 39 with active or convalescent COVID-19. Both conserved end residues are trimmed from each CDR3.

v_gene: TRBV6-1
j_gene: TRBJ2-1
CDR3aa: ASSERAGRVDNEQF

v_gene: TRBV18
j_gene: TRBJ1-4
CDR3aa: ASSPPGQANEKLF

v_gene: TRBV4-2
j_gene: TRBJ2-1
CDR3aa: ASSQGQTYNEQF

v_gene: TRBV7-6
j_gene: TRBJ1-1
CDR3aa: ASSLDRGEAF

v_gene: TRBV7-3
j_gene: TRBJ2-1
CDR3aa: ASSLLGDRGGDEQF

v_gene: TRBV7-9
j_gene: TRBJ2-7
CDR3aa: ASSHLQEATNEQY

v_gene: TRBV11-3
j_gene: TRBJ1-1
CDR3aa: ASSLFTGQGAEAF

v_gene: TRBV16
j_gene: TRBJ1-2
CDR3aa: ASSQFPTDRGYGYT

v_gene: TRBV29-1
j_gene: TRBJ2-7
CDR3aa: SVRVLGGQY

v_gene: TRBV6-6
j_gene: TRBJ1-6
CDR3aa: ASNLRQGLTPLH

v_gene: TRBV5-6
j_gene: TRBJ2-3
CDR3aa: ASSSGGADTQY

v_gene: TRBV6-2/TRBV6-3
j_gene: TRBJ1-2
CDR3aa: ASSLSRDGGYGYT

v_gene: TRBV6-6
j_gene: TRBJ2-3
CDR3aa: ASRGTSTDTQY

v_gene: TRBV7-9
j_gene: TRBJ2-2
CDR3aa: ASTDSLNTGELF

v_gene: TRBV3-1/TRBV3-2
j_gene: TRBJ1-1
CDR3aa: ASSQDTVRTGNTEAF

v_gene: TRBV2
j_gene: TRBJ1-4
CDR3aa: ASSQGPGQFEKLF

v_gene: TRBV3-1/TRBV3-2
j_gene: TRBJ1-5
CDR3aa: ASSGSTAEQPQH

v_gene: TRBV4-2
j_gene: TRBJ2-1
CDR3aa: ASREAGGRDEQF

v_gene: TRBV2
j_gene: TRBJ2-2
CDR3aa: ASVRTSGGPGTGELF

v_gene: TRBV5-4
j_gene: TRBJ2-7
CDR3aa: ASSPGQDFYEQY

v_gene: TRBV5-1
j_gene: TRBJ1-1
CDR3aa: ASSLGTEGTEAF

v_gene: TRBV19
j_gene: TRBJ2-5
CDR3aa: ASSSRGLAAETQY

v_gene: TRBV4-2
j_gene: TRBJ2-7
CDR3aa: ASSQVGTSYEQY

v_gene: TRBV5-4
j_gene: TRBJ1-4
CDR3aa: ASSRTSTERNEKLF

v_gene: TRBV29-1
j_gene: TRBJ2-7
CDR3aa: SVVEQWGGYEQY

v_gene: TRBV6-6
j_gene: TRBJ2-3
CDR3aa: ASSYPSGPRGDTQY

v_gene: TRBV6-2/TRBV6-3
j_gene: TRBJ2-7
CDR3aa: ASTPHPRGSYEQY

v_gene: TRBV11-3
j_gene: TRBJ2-5
CDR3aa: ASSPRGQETQY

v_gene: TRBV25-1
j_gene: TRBJ2-7
CDR3aa: ASSEPGTGGYEQY

v_gene: TRBV30
j_gene: TRBJ2-7
CDR3aa: AWTQGFSYEQY

v_gene: TRBV4-1
j_gene: TRBJ2-7
CDR3aa: ASSQEGGRAILEQY

v_gene: TRBV9
j_gene: TRBJ2-5
CDR3aa: ASSVRVQETQY

v_gene: TRBV2
j_gene: TRBJ1-2
CDR3aa: ASSDRDSSSNYGYT

v_gene: TRBV4-3
j_gene: TRBJ2-7
CDR3aa: ASSQDTMRAGAYEQY

v_gene: TRBV11-3
j_gene: TRBJ2-1
CDR3aa: ASSVDSPNEQF

v_gene: TRBV3-1/TRBV3-2
j_gene: TRBJ1-6
CDR3aa: ASSQDRLFSPLH

v_gene: TRBV11-2
j_gene: TRBJ2-5
CDR3aa: ASSPSVQPQETQY

v_gene: TRBV9
j_gene: TRBJ2-2
CDR3aa: ASSVVSGGATGELF

v_gene: TRBV9
j_gene: TRBJ2-3
CDR3aa: ASSVDARGTDTQY

v_gene: TRBV6-1
j_gene: TRBJ1-1
CDR3aa: ASSEARGPNTEAF

v_gene: TRBV7-2
j_gene: TRBJ2-5
CDR3aa: ASKPGRLQETQY

v_gene: TRBV11-2
j_gene: TRBJ2-2
CDR3aa: ASSLLRIDRMNTGELF

v_gene: TRBV2
j_gene: TRBJ2-3
CDR3aa: ASRDRGGGDTQY